This T cell receptor beta chain emerged from a study of blood T cell repertoires in COVID-19 (dated by TCRdb to the early 2020s). Some background on the complete study: Collaborator samples came from the United States, Italy and Spain and covered acute and convalescent phases of COVID-19. Where HLA class I and class II types were available, the types were taken from metadata supplied by the sample provider, not from assay-based typing. The samples were drawn from two sources: the first 160 participants of the ongoing ImmuneRACE study, and fewer than 1,500 subjects contributed by 6 global collaborators. The dataset comprised deeply sampled blood TCRbeta repertoires from subjects exposed to, actively infected with, or recovered from COVID-19. The repertoires were made available in a free public database intended to serve as a resource for research on the immune response to SARS-CoV-2. The sample metadata nearly always contained a de-identified subject ID, COVID-19 status, age in years and sex. The material from the prospective study consisted of cDNA or gDNA derived from T cells, B-cell-depleted T cells, or PBMCs. General study outcomes and caveats: How much clinical and demographic metadata was included differed by source and by participant, and the metadata was provided uncurated.

About this clone: The clone's antigen remains unknown. There are no base qualities to consult, and no much larger clone falls within one base.

After removal of 0 bases from V and 0 bases from J, the junction retains 5 bases not matched to a gene. The germline V gene encodes CDR1 KGHSH and CDR2 LQKENI. The CDR3 sequence holds 18 residues, the cysteine and phenylalanine included. Only CDR3 DNA remains: 54 bases, in frame from the first base. The immunoSEQ Assay, a bias-controlled multiplex PCR, was used to amplify TCRbeta CDR3 regions from genomic DNA. The authors processed their data as follows. Nucleated cell counts per sample were estimated from amplification of reference gene primers within the assay. To quantify the absolute abundance of each unique TCRbeta CDR3 rearrangement, sequence reads were collapsed and filtered. For each sample, productive Simpson clonality was calculated by taking the square root of Simpson's diversity index across productive rearrangements. Held by TCRdb, this immuneACCESS table contains in-frame sequences only and omits some clones. Under half of the omission traces to an unresolved V gene where checked; the cause of the rest is unknown. V and J calls and clone size come straight from that table; D and trimming were deduced from the DNA. Within this sample are approximately 97,000 clones, with 70% to 90% of them counted one time only. Over 2% of the sample is taken by the ten largest.

The collaborating institutions used their own protocols to collect whole blood in K2EDTA tubes. Collaborator samples were shipped for TCRbeta analysis as frozen whole blood, isolated PBMCs, or DNA extracted from either sample type. The V and J genes are TRBV18 and TRBJ1-3, with TRBD1 identical over 10 junction bases. The sequence derives from a man aged 50-60 years with active COVID-19. The source material was peripheral blood. The CDR3 protein: CASSPPGQGTSSGNTIYF. In nucleotides, the sequence is TGTGCCAGCTCACCACCGGGACAGGGGACCTCCTCTGGAAACACCATATATTTT.